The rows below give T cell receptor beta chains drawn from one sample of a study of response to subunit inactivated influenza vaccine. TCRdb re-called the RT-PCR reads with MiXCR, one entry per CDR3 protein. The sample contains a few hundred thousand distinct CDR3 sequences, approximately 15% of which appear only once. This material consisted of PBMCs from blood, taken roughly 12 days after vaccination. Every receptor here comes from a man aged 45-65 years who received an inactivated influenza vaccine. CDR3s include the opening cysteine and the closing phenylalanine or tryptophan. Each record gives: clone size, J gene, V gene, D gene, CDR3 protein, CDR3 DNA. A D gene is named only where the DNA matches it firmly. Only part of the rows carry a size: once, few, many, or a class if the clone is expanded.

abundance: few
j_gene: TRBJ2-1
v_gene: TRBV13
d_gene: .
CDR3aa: CASSGGLHNEQFF
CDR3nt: TGTGCCAGCAGCGGGGGGTTACACAATGAGCAGTTCTTC

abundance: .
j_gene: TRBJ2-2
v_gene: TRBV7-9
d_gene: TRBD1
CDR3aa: CASSIRDRVTGELFF
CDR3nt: TGTGCCAGCAGCATCCGGGACAGGGTAACCGGGGAGCTGTTTTTT

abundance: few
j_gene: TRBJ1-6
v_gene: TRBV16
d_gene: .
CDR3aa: CASSPQSGFSSPLHF
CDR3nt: TGTGCCAGCAGCCCCCAGTCAGGATTCAGTTCACCCCTCCACTTT

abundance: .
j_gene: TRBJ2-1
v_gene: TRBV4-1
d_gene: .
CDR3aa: CASSQDRGSAYNEQFF
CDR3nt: TGCGCCAGCAGCCAAGATCGGGGATCAGCTTACAATGAGCAGTTCTTC

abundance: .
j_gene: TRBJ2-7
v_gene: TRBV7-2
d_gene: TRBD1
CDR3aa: CASSFHRDSYEQYF
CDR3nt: TGTGCCAGCAGCTTCCACCGGGACAGTTACGAGCAGTACTTC

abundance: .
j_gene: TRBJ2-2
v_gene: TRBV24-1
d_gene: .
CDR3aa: CATSGGADTGELFF
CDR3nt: TGTGCCACCAGTGGTGGCGCGGACACCGGGGAGCTGTTTTTT

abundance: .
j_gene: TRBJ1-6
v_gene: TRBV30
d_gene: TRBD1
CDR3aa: CAWTGQLNSPLHF
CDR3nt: TGTGCCTGGACGGGACAGCTAAATTCACCCCTCCACTTT

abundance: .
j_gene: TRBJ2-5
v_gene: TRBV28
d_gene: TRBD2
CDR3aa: CASSSTGLAQETQYF
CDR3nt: TGTGCCAGCAGTTCGACGGGACTAGCCCAAGAGACCCAGTACTTC

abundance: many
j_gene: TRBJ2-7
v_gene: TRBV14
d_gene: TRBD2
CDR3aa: CASSRDRLAGTYEQYF
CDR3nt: TGTGCCAGCAGCCGTGACCGACTAGCGGGTACCTACGAGCAGTACTTC

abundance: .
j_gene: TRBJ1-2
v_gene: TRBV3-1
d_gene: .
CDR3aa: CASQPGAGHYGYTF
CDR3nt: TGTGCCAGCCAACCAGGGGCCGGGCACTATGGCTACACCTTC

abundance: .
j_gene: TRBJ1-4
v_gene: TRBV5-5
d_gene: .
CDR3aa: CASSLAAGESEKLFF
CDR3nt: TGTGCCAGCAGCTTGGCGGCAGGGGAAAGTGAAAAACTGTTTTTT

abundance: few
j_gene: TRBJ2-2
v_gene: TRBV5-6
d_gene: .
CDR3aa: CASWGSGQSNTGELFF
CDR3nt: TGTGCCAGCTGGGGGTCGGGGCAATCGAACACCGGGGAGCTGTTTTTT

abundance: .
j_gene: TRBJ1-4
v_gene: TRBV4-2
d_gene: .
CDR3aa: CASSRPADRNEKLFF
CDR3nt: TGTGCCAGCAGCCGACCGGCGGACAGAAATGAAAAACTGTTTTTT

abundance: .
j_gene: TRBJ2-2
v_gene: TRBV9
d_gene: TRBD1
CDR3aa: CASSLVQGSGELFF
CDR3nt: TGTGCCAGCAGCCTAGTACAGGGGTCCGGGGAGCTGTTTTTT

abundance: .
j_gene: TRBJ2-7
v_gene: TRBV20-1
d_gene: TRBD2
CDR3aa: CSARDGRTSVAYEQYF
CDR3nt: TGCAGTGCTAGAGATGGTAGGACTAGCGTCGCCTACGAGCAGTACTTC

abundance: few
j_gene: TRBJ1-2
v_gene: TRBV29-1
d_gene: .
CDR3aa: CSVDQPANYGYTF
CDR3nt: TGCAGCGTTGATCAGCCCGCGAACTATGGCTACACCTTC

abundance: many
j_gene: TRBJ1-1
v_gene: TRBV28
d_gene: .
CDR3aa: CASSFWGRAEAFF
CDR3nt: TGTGCCAGCAGTTTTTGGGGAAGGGCTGAAGCTTTCTTT

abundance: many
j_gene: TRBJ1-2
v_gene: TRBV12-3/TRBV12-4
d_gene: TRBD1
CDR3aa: CASSPSPGTGDGYTF
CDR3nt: TGTGCCAGCAGTCCCTCGCCCGGGACAGGGGATGGCTACACCTTC

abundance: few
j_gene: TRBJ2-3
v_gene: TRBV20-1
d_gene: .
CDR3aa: CSARATVPADTQYF
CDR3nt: TGCAGTGCTAGAGCGACAGTCCCCGCAGATACGCAGTATTTT

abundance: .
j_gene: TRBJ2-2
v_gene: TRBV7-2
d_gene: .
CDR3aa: CASSTYRDSGELFF
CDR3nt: TGTGCCAGCAGCACGTACAGGGATAGCGGGGAGCTGTTTTTT

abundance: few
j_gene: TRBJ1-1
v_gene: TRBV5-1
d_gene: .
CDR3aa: CASSWTLQPAGEAFF
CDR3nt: TGCGCCAGCAGCTGGACCTTACAACCTGCTGGCGAAGCTTTCTTT

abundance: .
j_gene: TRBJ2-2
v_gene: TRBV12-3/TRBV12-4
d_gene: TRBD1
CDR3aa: CASSWTGRNTGELFF
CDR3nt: TGTGCCAGCAGTTGGACAGGCCGGAACACCGGGGAGCTGTTTTTT

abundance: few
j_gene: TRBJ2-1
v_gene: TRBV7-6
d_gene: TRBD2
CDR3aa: CASSLEAGGPYNEQFF
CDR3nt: TGTGCCAGCAGCTTAGAGGCGGGAGGGCCCTACAATGAGCAGTTCTTC

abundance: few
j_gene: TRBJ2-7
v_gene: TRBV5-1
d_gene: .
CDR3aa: CASSFAEGAGYEQYF
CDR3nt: TGCGCCAGCAGCTTTGCGGAGGGGGCAGGCTACGAGCAGTACTTC

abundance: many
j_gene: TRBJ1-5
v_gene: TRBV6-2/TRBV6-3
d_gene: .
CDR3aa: CASSYGHRGDSNQPQHF
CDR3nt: TGTGCCAGCAGTTACGGCCACCGGGGGGATAGCAATCAGCCCCAGCATTTT

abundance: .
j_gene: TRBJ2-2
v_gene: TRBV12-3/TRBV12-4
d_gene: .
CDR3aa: CASSDHGTTGELFF
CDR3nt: TGTGCCAGCAGTGACCACGGGACAACCGGGGAGCTGTTTTTT

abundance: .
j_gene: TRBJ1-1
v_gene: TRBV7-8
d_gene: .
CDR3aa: CASSTEEWAEAFF
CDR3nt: TGTGCCAGCAGCACCGAGGAATGGGCTGAAGCTTTCTTT

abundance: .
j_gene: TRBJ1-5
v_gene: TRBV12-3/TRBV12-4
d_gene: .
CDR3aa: CASSTDRNNQPQHF
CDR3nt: TGTGCCAGCAGCACTGACCGTAACAATCAGCCCCAGCATTTT

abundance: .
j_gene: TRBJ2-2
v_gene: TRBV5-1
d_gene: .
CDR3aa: CASRLRASRNTGELFF
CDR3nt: TGCGCCAGCAGACTTCGGGCTAGCAGAAACACCGGGGAGCTGTTTTTT

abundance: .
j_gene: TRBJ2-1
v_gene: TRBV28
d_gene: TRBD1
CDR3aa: CASSWGQRSEQFF
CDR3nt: TGTGCCAGCAGTTGGGGACAGCGGAGTGAGCAGTTCTTC

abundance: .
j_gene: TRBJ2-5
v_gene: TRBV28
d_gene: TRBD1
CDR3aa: CASSRTGGDSETQYF
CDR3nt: TGTGCCAGCAGCAGGACAGGGGGCGACTCAGAGACCCAGTACTTC

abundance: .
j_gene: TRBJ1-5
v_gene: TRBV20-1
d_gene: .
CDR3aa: CSAREGGNQPQHF
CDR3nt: TGCAGTGCTAGAGAAGGTGGCAATCAGCCCCAGCATTTT

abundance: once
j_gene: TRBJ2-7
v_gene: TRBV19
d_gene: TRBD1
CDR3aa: CASSRGLGQLYEQYF
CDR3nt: TGTGCCAGTAGCAGGGGTTTGGGACAGCTCTACGAGCAGTACTTC

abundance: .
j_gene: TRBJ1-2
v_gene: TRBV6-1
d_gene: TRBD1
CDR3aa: CASRAGTGYGYTF
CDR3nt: TGTGCCAGCAGAGCCGGGACAGGATATGGCTACACCTTC

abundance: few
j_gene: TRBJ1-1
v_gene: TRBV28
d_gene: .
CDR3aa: CASISVPGGRTNTEAFF
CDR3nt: TGTGCCAGCATCTCGGTCCCCGGGGGCCGTACGAACACTGAAGCTTTCTTT

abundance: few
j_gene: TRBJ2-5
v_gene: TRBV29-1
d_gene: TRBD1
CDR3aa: CSTKKGQIQETQYF
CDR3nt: TGCAGCACAAAAAAGGGACAGATCCAAGAGACCCAGTACTTC

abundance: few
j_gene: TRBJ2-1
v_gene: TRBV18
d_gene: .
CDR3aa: CASSPPLGLGLGNEQFF
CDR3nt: TGTGCCAGCTCACCGCCCCTAGGTCTGGGTCTAGGCAATGAGCAGTTCTTC

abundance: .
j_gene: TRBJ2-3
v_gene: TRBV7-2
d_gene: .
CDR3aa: CASSFSLTDTQYF
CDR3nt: TGTGCCAGCAGCTTTTCTCTCACAGATACGCAGTATTTT

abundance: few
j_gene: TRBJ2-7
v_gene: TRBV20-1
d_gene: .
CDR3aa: CSASNSEGAYEQYF
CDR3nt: TGCAGTGCTAGTAATTCGGAGGGCGCCTACGAGCAGTACTTC

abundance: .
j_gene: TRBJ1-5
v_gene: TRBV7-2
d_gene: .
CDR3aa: CASSLYSANQPQHF
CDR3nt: TGTGCCAGCAGCCTGTACAGTGCTAATCAGCCCCAGCATTTT

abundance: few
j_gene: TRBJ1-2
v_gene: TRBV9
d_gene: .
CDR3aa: CASSSRHGYTF
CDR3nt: TGTGCCAGCAGCTCCCGACATGGCTACACCTTC

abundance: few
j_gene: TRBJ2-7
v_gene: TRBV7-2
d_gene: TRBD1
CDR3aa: CASSLGSQGVIEQYF
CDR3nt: TGTGCCAGCAGCTTAGGGAGCCAGGGGGTGATCGAGCAGTACTTC

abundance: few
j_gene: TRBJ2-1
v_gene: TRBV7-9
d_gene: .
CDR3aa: CASSLGTPLEPGNEQFF
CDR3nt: TGTGCCAGCAGCTTAGGAACCCCCTTGGAGCCGGGCAATGAGCAGTTCTTC

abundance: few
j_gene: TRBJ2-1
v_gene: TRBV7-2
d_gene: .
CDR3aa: CASSLPQGGGYNEQFF
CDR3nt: TGTGCCAGCAGCTTACCCCAAGGGGGGGGTTACAATGAGCAGTTCTTC

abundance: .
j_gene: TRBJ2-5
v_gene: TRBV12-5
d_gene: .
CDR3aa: CASGLRVAWGQETQYF
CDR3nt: TGTGCTAGTGGTTTGAGGGTAGCCTGGGGCCAAGAGACCCAGTACTTC

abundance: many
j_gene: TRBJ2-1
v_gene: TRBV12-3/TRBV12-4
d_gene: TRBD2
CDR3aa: CASSRGLARYNEQFF
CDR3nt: TGTGCCAGCAGCCGCGGACTAGCGAGGTACAATGAGCAGTTCTTC

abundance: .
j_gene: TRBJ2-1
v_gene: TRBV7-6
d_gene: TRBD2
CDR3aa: CASSLETSGSSYNEQFF
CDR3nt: TGTGCCAGCAGCTTAGAGACTAGCGGTAGCTCCTACAATGAGCAGTTCTTC